This TCR beta chain was sequenced for a study of regulatory T cells in long-lasting Graves disease. As for time point: persistent/refractory GD, antithyroid drugs over 5 years with positive TRAb. With RNA extracted from PBMCs as input, the TCR library was made. This CDR3 is built from 17 residues. Germline V lookup: CDR1 ENHRY, CDR2 SYGVKD. V was clipped by 5 bases and J by 13 bases; unmatched bases: 19. With iRepertoire HTBI primers and Arm-PCR of CDR3 regions, TCR beta libraries were built. In the study's own analysis: Samples collectively showed approximately 62 TRBV and roughly 15 TRBJ segments. TCRdb reprocessed the multiplex PCR reads with MiXCR, giving one entry per CDR3 protein. Clone size and V and J calls follow TCRdb, not the original study. The sample consists of 300,000 to 500,000 distinct CDR3 sequences, roughly 20% of them appearing once. Overall study findings and caveats: Persistent disease was associated with favored TRBV28 usage and with favored use of TRBJ1-2 and TRBJ2-5. Samples came from peripheral blood alone, without thyroid tissue. Sharing of public clonotypes was greater in persistent patients (2,741) than in new patients (around 1,000).

This clonotype was recorded many times. Its target is not known. Sequenced here: peripheral blood mononuclear cells (PBMCs), sampled when the disease was refractory, from a patient treated with antithyroid drugs. The chain joins TRBV10-3 to TRBJ2-2, with 10 bases aligning to TRBD2. The sequence derives from a female donor with Graves disease. The CDR3 nucleotides are TGTGCCATCAGTTCATCAGACATACTAGCGGGACCCCAGGGGCTGTTTTTT. It encodes CAISSSDILAGPQGLFF.